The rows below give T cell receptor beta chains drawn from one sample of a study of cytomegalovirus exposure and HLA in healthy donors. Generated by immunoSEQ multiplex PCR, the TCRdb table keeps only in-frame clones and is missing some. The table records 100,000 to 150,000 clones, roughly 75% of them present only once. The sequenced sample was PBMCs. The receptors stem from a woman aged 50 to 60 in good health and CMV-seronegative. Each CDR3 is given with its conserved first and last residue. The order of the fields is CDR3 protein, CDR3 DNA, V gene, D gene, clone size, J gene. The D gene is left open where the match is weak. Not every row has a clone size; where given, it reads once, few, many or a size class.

cdr3_aa: CASSIRDKRYF; cdr3_nt: TGTGCCAGCAGCATCCGGGACAAACGGTACTTC; v_call: TRBV21-1; d_call: .; clone_size: .; j_call: TRBJ2-7
cdr3_aa: CASSPSAGGGGQPQHF; cdr3_nt: TGTGCCAGCAGCCCCTCCGCGGGCGGTGGTGGTCAGCCCCAGCATTTT; v_call: TRBV9; d_call: .; clone_size: once; j_call: TRBJ1-5
cdr3_aa: CASSLVVGGSGDQPQHF; cdr3_nt: TGTGCCAGCAGCTTAGTGGTTGGGGGGTCGGGTGATCAGCCCCAGCATTTT; v_call: TRBV11-2; d_call: .; clone_size: once; j_call: TRBJ1-5
cdr3_aa: CASSGTSLKETQYF; cdr3_nt: TGCGCCAGCAGCGGGACTAGTCTAAAAGAGACCCAGTACTTC; v_call: TRBV5-1; d_call: TRBD2; clone_size: .; j_call: TRBJ2-5
cdr3_aa: CASSQSPLLALTSDTQYF; cdr3_nt: TGCGCCAGCAGTCAATCCCCCTTACTAGCGCTAACATCAGATACGCAGTATTTT; v_call: TRBV23-1; d_call: TRBD2; clone_size: .; j_call: TRBJ2-3
cdr3_aa: CASSALGGSGNTIYF; cdr3_nt: TGTGCCAGCAGCGCCCTGGGGGGCTCTGGAAACACCATATATTTT; v_call: TRBV9; d_call: .; clone_size: .; j_call: TRBJ1-3
cdr3_aa: CASTQTGSGTEAFF; cdr3_nt: TGTGCCAGCACCCAAACAGGGAGTGGGACTGAAGCTTTCTTT; v_call: TRBV7-9; d_call: .; clone_size: .; j_call: TRBJ1-1
cdr3_aa: CASRRDSNQPQHF; cdr3_nt: TGTGCCAGCAGGCGGGACAGTAATCAGCCCCAGCATTTT; v_call: TRBV6-1; d_call: TRBD1; clone_size: .; j_call: TRBJ1-5
cdr3_aa: CAWSELYPGQGMLTEAFF; cdr3_nt: TGTGCCTGGAGTGAGCTTTATCCGGGACAGGGAATGCTCACTGAAGCTTTCTTT; v_call: TRBV30; d_call: TRBD1; clone_size: .; j_call: TRBJ1-1
cdr3_aa: CASSKPGQGEQPQHF; cdr3_nt: TGTGCCAGTAGTAAGCCGGGACAGGGAGAGCAGCCCCAGCATTTT; v_call: TRBV19; d_call: TRBD1; clone_size: .; j_call: TRBJ1-5
cdr3_aa: CAIRGGKEETQYF; cdr3_nt: TGTGCCATCAGAGGAGGGAAGGAGGAGACCCAGTACTTC; v_call: TRBV10-3; d_call: .; clone_size: once; j_call: TRBJ2-5
cdr3_aa: CASSIGLAGTDTQYF; cdr3_nt: TGTGCCAGCAGCATCGGACTAGCGGGGACAGATACGCAGTATTTT; v_call: TRBV7-6; d_call: TRBD2; clone_size: .; j_call: TRBJ2-3
cdr3_aa: CASSLTSEYEQYF; cdr3_nt: TGCGCCAGCAGCTTGACTAGTGAGTACGAGCAGTACTTC; v_call: TRBV5-1; d_call: .; clone_size: .; j_call: TRBJ2-7
cdr3_aa: CASSFSGGELFF; cdr3_nt: TGTGCCAGCAGCTTTTCCGGCGGGGAGCTGTTTTTT; v_call: TRBV7-9; d_call: .; clone_size: .; j_call: TRBJ2-2
cdr3_aa: CASRLAGVNSYEQYF; cdr3_nt: TGTGCCAGCAGGTTAGCGGGAGTGAACTCCTACGAGCAGTACTTC; v_call: TRBV28; d_call: TRBD2; clone_size: .; j_call: TRBJ2-7
cdr3_aa: CASSQVASGELFF; cdr3_nt: TGTGCCAGCAGCCAAGTAGCTTCCGGGGAGCTGTTTTTT; v_call: TRBV4-2; d_call: .; clone_size: .; j_call: TRBJ2-2
cdr3_aa: CASSLQAFNNEQFF; cdr3_nt: TGTGCCAGCAGCTTACAGGCCTTCAACAATGAGCAGTTCTTC; v_call: TRBV5-4; d_call: .; clone_size: .; j_call: TRBJ2-1
cdr3_aa: CSVVRGGVNTEAFF; cdr3_nt: TGCAGCGTTGTAAGAGGGGGAGTGAACACTGAAGCTTTCTTT; v_call: TRBV29-1; d_call: .; clone_size: .; j_call: TRBJ1-1
cdr3_aa: CASIPRTSGYFPYEQYF; cdr3_nt: TGTGCCAGCATCCCACGGACTAGCGGGTATTTCCCCTACGAGCAGTACTTC; v_call: TRBV28; d_call: TRBD2; clone_size: .; j_call: TRBJ2-7
cdr3_aa: CASSTQAGGTNEQFF; cdr3_nt: TGTGCCAGTAGTACTCAAGCGGGAGGAACCAATGAGCAGTTCTTC; v_call: TRBV19; d_call: TRBD2; clone_size: .; j_call: TRBJ2-1
cdr3_aa: CASSLSAGAGELFF; cdr3_nt: TGTGCCAGCAGCTTGTCAGCGGGGGCCGGGGAGCTGTTTTTT; v_call: TRBV11-2; d_call: TRBD2; clone_size: few; j_call: TRBJ2-2
cdr3_aa: CSVERIGAGDEQFF; cdr3_nt: TGCAGCGTTGAACGGATAGGGGCAGGGGATGAGCAGTTCTTC; v_call: TRBV29-1; d_call: .; clone_size: .; j_call: TRBJ2-1
cdr3_aa: CASSLDRDTEKLFF; cdr3_nt: TGTGCCAGCTCCCTGGACCGGGACACTGAAAAACTGTTTTTT; v_call: TRBV18; d_call: .; clone_size: .; j_call: TRBJ1-4
cdr3_aa: CASRLSPGTGNYEQYF; cdr3_nt: TGTGCCAGCAGACTTTCCCCGGGGACAGGTAATTACGAGCAGTACTTC; v_call: TRBV27; d_call: TRBD1; clone_size: .; j_call: TRBJ2-7
cdr3_aa: CASSLAWAGRDGYTF; cdr3_nt: TGTGCCAGCAGCTTAGCGTGGGCAGGGCGAGACGGCTACACCTTC; v_call: TRBV7-8; d_call: .; clone_size: few; j_call: TRBJ1-2
cdr3_aa: CASSLAGGVNEQFF; cdr3_nt: TGTGCCAGCAGTTTGGCGGGAGGAGTGAATGAGCAGTTCTTC; v_call: TRBV28; d_call: TRBD2; clone_size: .; j_call: TRBJ2-1
cdr3_aa: CASSFWPGQATLMAKNIQYF; cdr3_nt: TGCGCCAGCAGCTTCTGGCCGGGACAGGCAACTTTAATGGCCAAAAACATTCAGTACTTC; v_call: TRBV5-1; d_call: TRBD1; clone_size: .; j_call: TRBJ2-4
cdr3_aa: CASSKRGTDTQYF; cdr3_nt: TGTGCCAGCAGCAAAAGGGGGACAGATACGCAGTATTTT; v_call: TRBV21-1; d_call: .; clone_size: once; j_call: TRBJ2-3